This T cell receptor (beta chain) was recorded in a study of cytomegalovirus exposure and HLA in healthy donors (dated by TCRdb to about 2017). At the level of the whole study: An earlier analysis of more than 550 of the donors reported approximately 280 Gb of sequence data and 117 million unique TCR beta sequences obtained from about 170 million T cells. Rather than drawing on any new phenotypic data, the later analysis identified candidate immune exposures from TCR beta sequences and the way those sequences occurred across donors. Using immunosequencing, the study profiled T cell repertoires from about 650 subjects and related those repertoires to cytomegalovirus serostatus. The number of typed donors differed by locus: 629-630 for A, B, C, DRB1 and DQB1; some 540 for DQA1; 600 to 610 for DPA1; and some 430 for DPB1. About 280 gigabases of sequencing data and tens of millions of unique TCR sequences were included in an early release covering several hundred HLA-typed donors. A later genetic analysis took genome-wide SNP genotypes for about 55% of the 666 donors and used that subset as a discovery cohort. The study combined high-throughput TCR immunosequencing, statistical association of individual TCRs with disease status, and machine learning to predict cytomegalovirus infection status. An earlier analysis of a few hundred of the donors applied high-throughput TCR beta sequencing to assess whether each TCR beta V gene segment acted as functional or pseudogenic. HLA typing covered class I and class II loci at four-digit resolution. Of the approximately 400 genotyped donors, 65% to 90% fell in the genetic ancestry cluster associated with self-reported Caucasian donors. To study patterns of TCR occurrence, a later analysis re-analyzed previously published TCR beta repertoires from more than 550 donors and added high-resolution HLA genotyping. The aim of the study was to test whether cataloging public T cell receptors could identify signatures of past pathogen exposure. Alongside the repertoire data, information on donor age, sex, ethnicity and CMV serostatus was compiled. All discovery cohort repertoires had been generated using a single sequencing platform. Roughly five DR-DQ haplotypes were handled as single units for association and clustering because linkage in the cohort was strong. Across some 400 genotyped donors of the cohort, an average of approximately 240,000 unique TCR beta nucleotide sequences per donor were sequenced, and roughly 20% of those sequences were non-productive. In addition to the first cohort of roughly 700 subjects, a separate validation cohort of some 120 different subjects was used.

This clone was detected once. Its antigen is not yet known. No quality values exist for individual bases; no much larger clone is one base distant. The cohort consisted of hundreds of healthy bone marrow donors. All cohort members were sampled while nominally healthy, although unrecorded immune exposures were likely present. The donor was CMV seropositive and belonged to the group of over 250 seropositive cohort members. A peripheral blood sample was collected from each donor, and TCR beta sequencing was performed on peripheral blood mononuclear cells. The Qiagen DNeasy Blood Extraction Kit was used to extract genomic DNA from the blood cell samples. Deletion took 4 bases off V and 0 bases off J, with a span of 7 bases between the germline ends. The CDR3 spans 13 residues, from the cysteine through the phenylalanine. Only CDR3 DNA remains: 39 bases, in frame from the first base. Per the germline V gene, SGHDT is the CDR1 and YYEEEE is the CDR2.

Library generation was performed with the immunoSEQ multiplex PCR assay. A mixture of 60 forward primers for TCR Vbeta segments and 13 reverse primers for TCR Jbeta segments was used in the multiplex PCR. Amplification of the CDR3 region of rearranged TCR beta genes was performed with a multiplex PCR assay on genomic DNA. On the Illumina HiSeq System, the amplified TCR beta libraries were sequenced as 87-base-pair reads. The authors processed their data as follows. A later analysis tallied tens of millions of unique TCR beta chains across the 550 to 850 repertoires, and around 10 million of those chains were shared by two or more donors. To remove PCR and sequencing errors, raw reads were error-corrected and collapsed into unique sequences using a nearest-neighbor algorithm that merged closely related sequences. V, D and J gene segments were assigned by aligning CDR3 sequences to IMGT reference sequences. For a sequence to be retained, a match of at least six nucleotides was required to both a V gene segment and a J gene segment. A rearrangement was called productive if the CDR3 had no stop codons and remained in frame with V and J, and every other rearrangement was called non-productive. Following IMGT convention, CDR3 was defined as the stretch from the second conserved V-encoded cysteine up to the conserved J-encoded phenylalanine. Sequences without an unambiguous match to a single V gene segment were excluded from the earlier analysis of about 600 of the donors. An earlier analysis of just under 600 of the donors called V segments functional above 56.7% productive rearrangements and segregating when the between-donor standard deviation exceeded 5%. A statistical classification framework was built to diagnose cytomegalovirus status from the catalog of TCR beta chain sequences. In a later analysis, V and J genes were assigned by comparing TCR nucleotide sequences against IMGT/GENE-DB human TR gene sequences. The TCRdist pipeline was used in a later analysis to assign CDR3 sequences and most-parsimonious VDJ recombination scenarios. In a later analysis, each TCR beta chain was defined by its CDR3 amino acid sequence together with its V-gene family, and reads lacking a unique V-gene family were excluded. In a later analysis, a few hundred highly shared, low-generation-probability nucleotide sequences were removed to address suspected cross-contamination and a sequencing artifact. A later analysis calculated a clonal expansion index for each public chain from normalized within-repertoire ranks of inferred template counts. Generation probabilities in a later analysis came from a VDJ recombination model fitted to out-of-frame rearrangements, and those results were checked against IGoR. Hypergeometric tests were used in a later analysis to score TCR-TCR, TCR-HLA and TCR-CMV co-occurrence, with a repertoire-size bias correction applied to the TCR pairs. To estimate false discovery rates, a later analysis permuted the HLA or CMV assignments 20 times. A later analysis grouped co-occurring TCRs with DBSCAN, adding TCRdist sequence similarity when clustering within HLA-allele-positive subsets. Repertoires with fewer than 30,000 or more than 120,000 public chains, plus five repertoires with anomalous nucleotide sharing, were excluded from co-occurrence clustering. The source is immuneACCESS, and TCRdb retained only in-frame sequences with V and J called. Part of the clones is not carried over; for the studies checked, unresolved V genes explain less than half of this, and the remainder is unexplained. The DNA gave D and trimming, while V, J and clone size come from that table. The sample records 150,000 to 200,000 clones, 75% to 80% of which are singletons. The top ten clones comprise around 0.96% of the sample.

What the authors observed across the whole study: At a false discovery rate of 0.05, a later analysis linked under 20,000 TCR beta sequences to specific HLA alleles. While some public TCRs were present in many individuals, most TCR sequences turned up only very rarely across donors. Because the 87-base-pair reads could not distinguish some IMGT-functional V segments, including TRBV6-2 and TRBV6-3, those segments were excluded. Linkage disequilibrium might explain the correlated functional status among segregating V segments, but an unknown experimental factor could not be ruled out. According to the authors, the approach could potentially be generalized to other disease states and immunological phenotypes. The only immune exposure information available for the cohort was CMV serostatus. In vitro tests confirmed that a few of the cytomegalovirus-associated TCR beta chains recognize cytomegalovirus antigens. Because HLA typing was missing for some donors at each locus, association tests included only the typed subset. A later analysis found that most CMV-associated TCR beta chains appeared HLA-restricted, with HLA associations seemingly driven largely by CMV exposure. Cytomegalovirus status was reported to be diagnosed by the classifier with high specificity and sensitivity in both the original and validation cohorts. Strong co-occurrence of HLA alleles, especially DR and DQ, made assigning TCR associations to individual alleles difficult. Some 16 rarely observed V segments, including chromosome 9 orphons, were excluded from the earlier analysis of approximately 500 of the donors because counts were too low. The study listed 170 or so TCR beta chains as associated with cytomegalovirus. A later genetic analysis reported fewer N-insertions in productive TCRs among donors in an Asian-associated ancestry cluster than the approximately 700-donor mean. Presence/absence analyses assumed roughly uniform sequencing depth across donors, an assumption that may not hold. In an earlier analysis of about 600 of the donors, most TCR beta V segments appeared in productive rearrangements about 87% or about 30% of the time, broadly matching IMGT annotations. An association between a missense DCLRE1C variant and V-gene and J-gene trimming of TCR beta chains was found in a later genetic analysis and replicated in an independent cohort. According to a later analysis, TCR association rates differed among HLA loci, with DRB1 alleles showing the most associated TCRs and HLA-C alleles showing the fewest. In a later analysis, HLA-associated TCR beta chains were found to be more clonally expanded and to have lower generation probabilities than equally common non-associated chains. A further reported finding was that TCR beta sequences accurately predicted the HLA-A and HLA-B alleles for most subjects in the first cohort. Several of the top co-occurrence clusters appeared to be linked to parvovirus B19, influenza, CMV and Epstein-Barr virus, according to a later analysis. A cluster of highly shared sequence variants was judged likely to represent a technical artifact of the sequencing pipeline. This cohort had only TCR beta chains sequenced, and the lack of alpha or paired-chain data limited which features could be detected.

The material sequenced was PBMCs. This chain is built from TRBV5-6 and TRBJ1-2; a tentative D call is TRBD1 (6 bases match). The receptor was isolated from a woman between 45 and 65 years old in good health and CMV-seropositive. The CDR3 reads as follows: CASSRQANYGYTF. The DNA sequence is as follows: TGTGCCAGCAGCCGACAGGCTAACTATGGCTACACCTTC.